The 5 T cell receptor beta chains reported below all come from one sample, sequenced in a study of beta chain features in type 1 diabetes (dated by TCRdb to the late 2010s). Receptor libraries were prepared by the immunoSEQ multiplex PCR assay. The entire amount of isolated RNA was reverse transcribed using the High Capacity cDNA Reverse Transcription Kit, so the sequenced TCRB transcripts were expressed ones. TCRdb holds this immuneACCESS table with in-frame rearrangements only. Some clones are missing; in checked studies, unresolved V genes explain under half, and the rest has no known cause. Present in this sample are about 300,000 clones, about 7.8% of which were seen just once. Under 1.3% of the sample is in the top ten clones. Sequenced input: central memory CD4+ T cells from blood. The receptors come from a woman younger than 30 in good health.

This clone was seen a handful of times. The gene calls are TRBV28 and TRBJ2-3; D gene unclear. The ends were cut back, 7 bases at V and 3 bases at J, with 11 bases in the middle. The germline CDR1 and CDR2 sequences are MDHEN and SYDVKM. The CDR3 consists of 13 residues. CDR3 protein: CASIPPATDTQYF. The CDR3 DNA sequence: TGTGCCAGCATCCCCCCCGCAACAGATACGCAGTATTTT.

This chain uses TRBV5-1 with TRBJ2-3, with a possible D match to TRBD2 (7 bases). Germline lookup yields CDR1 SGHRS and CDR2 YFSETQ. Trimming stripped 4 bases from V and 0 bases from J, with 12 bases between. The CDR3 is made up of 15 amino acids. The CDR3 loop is CASSLGGASTDTQYF. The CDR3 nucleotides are TGCGCCAGCAGCCTTGGGGGGGCTAGCACAGATACGCAGTATTTT.

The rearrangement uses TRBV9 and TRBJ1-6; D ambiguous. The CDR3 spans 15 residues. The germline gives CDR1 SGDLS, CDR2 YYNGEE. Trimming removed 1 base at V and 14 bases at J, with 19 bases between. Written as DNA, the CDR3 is TGTGCCAGCAGCGTAACTCCCAGTCCGAAAGAGTCCCTCCACTTT. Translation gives CASSVTPSPKESLHF.

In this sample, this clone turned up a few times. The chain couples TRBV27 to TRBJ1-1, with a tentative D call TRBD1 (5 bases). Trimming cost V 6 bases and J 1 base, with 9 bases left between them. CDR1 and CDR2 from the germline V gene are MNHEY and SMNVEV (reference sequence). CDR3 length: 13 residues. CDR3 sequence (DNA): TGTGCCAGCAGAACAGGCACGAACACTGAAGCTTTCTTT. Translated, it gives CASRTGTNTEAFF.

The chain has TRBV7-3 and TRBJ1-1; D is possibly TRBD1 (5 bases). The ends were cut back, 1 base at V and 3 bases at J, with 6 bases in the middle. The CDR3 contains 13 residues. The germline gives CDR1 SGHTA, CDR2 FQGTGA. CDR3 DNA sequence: TGTGCCAGCAGCTTAAGGGGGGACACTGAAGCTTTCTTT. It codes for CASSLRGDTEAFF. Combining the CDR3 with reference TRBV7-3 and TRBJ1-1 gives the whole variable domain GAGVSQTPSNKVTEKGKYVELRCDPISGHTALYWYRQSLGQGPEFLIYFQGTGAADDSGLPNDRFFAVRPEGSVSTLKIQRTERGDSAVYLCASSLRGDTEAFFGQGTRLTVV.